Listed here are 32 T cell receptor beta chains from one sample, sequenced in a study of shared clonotypes between healthy human individuals. Repertoires were generated with immunoSEQ multiplex PCR, while TCRdb's copy carries only in-frame clones and drops some. The sample contains about 1.5 million clones, 98% of which appear only once. Sequencing was performed on naive CD4+ T cells sorted from blood. Subset defined: CD45RA+ positively selected. The receptors were sampled from a man aged 30 to 39 in good health.

The V gene is TRBV5-1, the J gene TRBJ2-3, with 8 bases that match TRBD1. This CDR3 region has 17 residues. The germline V gene encodes CDR1 SGHRS and CDR2 YFSETQ. Trimming took 0 bases from V and 0 from J; bases not matched to a gene: 6. The CDR3 is CASSLAPGQVSTDTQYF. DNA for the CDR3: TGCGCCAGCAGCTTGGCCCCGGGACAGGTTAGCACAGATACGCAGTATTTT.

The rearrangement links TRBV28 to TRBJ2-7; TRBD1 matches at 8 bases. This CDR3 contains 14 residues. V gave up 7 bases and J gave up 7 bases; unmatched junction bases: 12. Germline V CDR1 and CDR2: MDHEN, SYDVKM. The DNA for the CDR3 is TGTGCCAGCAATCTACAGGGGGATTTGGGGGAGCAGTACTTC. Amino acids: CASNLQGDLGEQYF.

The chain couples TRBV5-6 to TRBJ2-4; 10 bases line up with TRBD2. There are 16 residues in the CDR3. V dropped 2 bases and J dropped 7; count of bases not matched to a gene: 9. Germline lookup yields CDR1 SGHDT and CDR2 YYEEEE. The CDR3 coding sequence is TGTGCCAGCAGCTTATTGCCTAGCGGGAGCGGGAACATTCAGTACTTC. Translation: CASSLLPSGSGNIQYF.

The chain links TRBV6-5 to TRBJ2-3; 7 nucleotides match TRBD2. The junction had 10 bases not matched to a gene; V was cut back by 8 bases and J by 2 bases. Germline assignment: CDR1 MNHEY and CDR2 SVGAGI. The CDR3 runs to 15 residues. This chain's CDR3 is CASGRQGLPTDTQYF. The CDR3 nucleotides are TGTGCCAGCGGGCGGCAGGGACTACCCACAGATACGCAGTATTTT.

The V call is TRBV7-9, the J call TRBJ2-1; D gene unclear. Trimming took 2 bases from V and 8 from J, leaving 16 bases between them. The CDR3 consists of 15 residues. Per the germline V gene, CDR1 is SEHNR and CDR2 is FQNEAQ (reference sequence). The CDR3 nucleotides read TGTGCCAGCAGCTTAAGGACCCCATTTGGGGATGAGCAGTTCTTC. Translation gives CASSLRTPFGDEQFF.

V is TRBV19 and J is TRBJ1-1, with D uncertain. The CDR3 has 13 residues. The germline V gene has CDR1 LNHDA and CDR2 SQIVND (reference sequence). Between the trimmed V and J ends, which lost 3 bases and 4 bases, there was a span of 9 bases. CDR3 DNA: TGTGCCAGTAGTATTTTAGGTTCCACTGAAGCTTTCTTT. Translation gives CASSILGSTEAFF.

V and J are TRBV4-1 and TRBJ2-7; D gene ambiguous. This CDR3 spans 13 amino acids. V was trimmed by 1 base and J by 0 bases, leaving 4 bases between them. The germline V gene encodes CDR1 MGHRA and CDR2 YSYEKL. The CDR3 sequence: CASSQANSYEQYF. The CDR3 DNA reads as TGCGCCAGCAGCCAAGCCAACTCCTACGAGCAGTACTTC.

This clone was detected once. The junction and the germline gene differ at one end; a read error may be behind it. The CDR3 DNA reads TGTGCCAGCAGTGGGACAGGGATTATGGTCTTC. It codes for CASSGTGIMVF. The V and J genes are TRBV6-5 and TRBJ2-1, with 9 bases that match TRBD1. The CDR3 consists of 11 residues. Per the germline V gene, CDR1 is MNHEY and CDR2 is SVGAGI.

The chain uses TRBV4-1 and TRBJ1-1; D might be TRBD1 (6 bases). V lost 5 bases, J lost 1 base, and 14 bases lay in between. The CDR3 totals 15 residues. Germline values: CDR1 MGHRA, CDR2 YSYEKL. CDR3: CASSDTIRGNTEAFF. Written as DNA, the CDR3 is TGCGCCAGCAGCGATACAATCAGGGGGAACACTGAAGCTTTCTTT.

V usage is TRBV19 and J usage is TRBJ1-2; no firm D call. The germline V gene encodes CDR1 LNHDA and CDR2 SQIVND (reference sequence). The CDR3 covers 14 residues. With 9 bases removed from V and 8 bases from J, the gap between germline ends came to 22 bases. CDR3 region: CASKTPGSVAGYTF. The CDR3, as DNA: TGTGCCAGCAAAACCCCGGGGAGCGTAGCCGGCTACACCTTC.

The V call is TRBV7-2, the J call TRBJ2-7; TRBD2 matches 9 bases. V dropped 5 bases and J dropped 5; count of bases not matched to a gene: 10. CDR1 is SGHTA and CDR2 is FQGNSA in the germline V gene. This CDR3 region has 15 residues. The CDR3 loop is CASSPASGMRHEQYF. In DNA, the CDR3 is TGTGCCAGCAGCCCTGCTAGCGGGATGAGGCACGAGCAGTACTTC.

The rearrangement joins TRBV9 to TRBJ2-1; D ambiguous. The length of the CDR3 is 16 residues. The V and J ends lost 3 bases and 0 bases respectively, with 13 bases between them. Germline CDR1 and CDR2: SGDLS and YYNGEE. As DNA, the CDR3 is TGTGCCAGCAGCGGAGGAGCGCCTAGCTCCTACAATGAGCAGTTCTTC. Protein product: CASSGGAPSSYNEQFF.

This clone occurred once. The genes are TRBV19 and TRBJ1-5; 7 bases line up with TRBD1. CDR1 and CDR2 (germline): LNHDA, SQIVND (reference sequence). This CDR3 is 14 amino acids long. J lost 7 bases, V lost 5 bases, and 8 bases had no gene match. CDR3 region: CASSETGTRQPQHF. The DNA of the CDR3 is TGTGCCAGTAGTGAGACAGGGACGCGACAGCCCCAGCATTTT.

This rearrangement joins TRBV9 to TRBJ2-2; tentative D call: TRBD1 (5 bases). Deletions cut 0 bases from V and 3 bases from J, with 21 bases between. The CDR3 totals 19 residues. Per the germline V gene, CDR1 is SGDLS and CDR2 is YYNGEE. CDR3 in amino acids: CASSVEVFVTDIDTGELFF. CDR3 in DNA: TGTGCCAGCAGCGTAGAGGTATTCGTGACAGACATAGACACCGGGGAGCTGTTTTTT.

The chain carries TRBV19 and TRBJ2-1, with 11 bases aligning to TRBD2. V was pared by 3 bases and J by 4 bases, with 5 bases of the junction left unmatched. The CDR3 has 16 amino acids. The germline CDR1 and CDR2 sequences are LNHDA and SQIVND (reference sequence). The CDR3 nucleotides are TGTGCCAGTAGTATCCCACTAGCGGGAGAGTACAATGAGCAGTTCTTC. Amino acid sequence: CASSIPLAGEYNEQFF. The variable domain in full, with the rest retrieved from reference TRBV19 and TRBJ2-1, is DGGITQSPKYLFRKEGQNVTLSCEQNLNHDAMYWYRQDPGQGLRLIYYSQIVNDFQKGDIAEGYSVSREKKESFPLTVTSAQKNPTAFYLCASSIPLAGEYNEQFFGPGTRLTVL.

V is TRBV27 and J is TRBJ2-3; D is perhaps TRBD2 (6 bases). CDR1 is MNHEY and CDR2 is SMNVEV in the germline V gene (reference sequence). V lost 1 base to trimming and J lost 4 bases, with 18 bases between them. The CDR3 consists of 17 residues. CDR3 residues: CASSLYRDSGVADTQYF. The CDR3 DNA reads as TGTGCCAGCAGTTTATATAGGGACTCGGGGGTGGCAGATACGCAGTATTTT.

The genes are TRBV21-1 and TRBJ2-7; the table assigns TRBD1, which was not confirmed against the DNA. TRBV21-1 is a recognized pseudogene. CDR3 length: 16 residues. CDR3 sequence: CASSKEDRFLGDEQYF. CDR3 in DNA: TGTGCCAGCAGCAAAGAGGACAGGTTCCTCGGCGACGAGCAGTACTTC.

The V gene is TRBV2, the J gene TRBJ2-1; 7 bases fit TRBD1. Trimming cost V 5 bases and J 4 bases; bases outside gene matches: 17. Germline V gives CDR1 SNHLY, CDR2 FYNNEI. The CDR3 is made up of 18 amino acids. CDR3 bases: TGTGCCAGCAGTCTTATCTTGGTATGGGACAGTACATACAATGAGCAGTTCTTC. Protein product: CASSLILVWDSTYNEQFF.

V gene TRBV14 combines with J gene TRBJ2-3; the D is unclear. The CDR3 consists of 12 residues. Trimming left V 6 bases short and J 9 bases short, with 13 bases between. Germline CDR1 reads SGHDN; CDR2 reads FVKESK. For the CDR3, the DNA is TGTGCCAGCAGTCTCACCCGGCTGACGCAGTATTTT. As protein: CASSLTRLTQYF.

This rearrangement joins TRBV29-1 to TRBJ2-7; D gene uncertain. V lost 4 bases, J lost 2 bases, and 9 bases lay in between. Germline values: CDR1 SQVTM, CDR2 ANQGSEA. The CDR3 covers 12 residues. The CDR3 bases are TGCAGCGTTGTCGGCAAGGCCTACGAGCAGTACTTC. Its translation: CSVVGKAYEQYF.

J is TRBJ1-2 and V is TRBV10-3, with a possible D match to TRBD1 (6 bases). The CDR3 is 14 amino acids. Trimming removed 6 bases from V and 4 bases from J, with 15 bases in between. CDR1 is ENHRY and CDR2 is SYGVKD in the germline V gene. The CDR3 region has the DNA TGTGCCATCAGCCCCGACAGGTCCGTCTATGGCTACACCTTC. Translation: CAISPDRSVYGYTF.

Here the CDR3 reads CASSPNPTFQAEQYF. The CDR3 nucleotides read TGTGCCAGCAGCCCTAACCCAACCTTCCAGGCTGAGCAGTACTTC. The chain links TRBV11-3 to TRBJ2-7; D gene unclear. The length of the CDR3 is 15 residues. Trimming cost V 5 bases and J 7 bases, with 21 bases left between them. Germline CDR1 SGHNT, CDR2 YENEEA.

This sequence joins TRBV25-1 and TRBJ2-3, with a possible D match to TRBD2 (5 bases). Deletions cut 6 bases from V and 7 bases from J, with 8 bases between. CDR1 is MGHDK, CDR2 SYGVNS, per germline. This CDR3 is built from 11 residues. The CDR3: CASRSGNTQYF. The CDR3 nucleotides read TGTGCCAGCAGATCCGGGAATACGCAGTATTTT.

The chain links TRBV9 to TRBJ1-1, with D perhaps matching TRBD1 (5 bases). The CDR3 totals 14 residues. V was trimmed by 0 bases and J by 7 bases, leaving 13 bases between them. CDR1 and CDR2 (germline): SGDLS, YYNGEE. Here the CDR3 DNA reads TGTGCCAGCAGCGTAGTGGACAATTCCAATGAAGCTTTCTTT. This translates into CASSVVDNSNEAFF.

The rearrangement uses TRBV5-1 and TRBJ2-1; perhaps TRBD2 as D (6 bases). V was trimmed by 4 bases and J by 1 base, leaving 15 bases between them. From germline, CDR1 is SGHRS and CDR2 YFSETQ. This CDR3 is built from 16 residues. CDR3 residues: CASSTETSLSYNEQFF. CDR3 sequence (DNA): TGCGCCAGCAGCACGGAGACTAGTCTGTCCTACAATGAGCAGTTCTTC.

The chain carries TRBV19 and TRBJ1-5; D is perhaps TRBD1 (6 bases). The CDR3 contains 15 residues. Trimming left V 5 bases short and J 9 bases short, with 20 bases between. From germline, CDR1 is LNHDA and CDR2 SQIVND (reference sequence). Written as DNA, the CDR3 is TGTGCCAGTAGTGATCGGGACACACGCCAATGGCCCCAGCATTTT. It translates to CASSDRDTRQWPQHF.

This rearrangement joins TRBV6-5 to TRBJ1-3, with D perhaps TRBD1 (6 bases). Per the germline V gene, CDR1 is MNHEY and CDR2 is SVGAGI. Trimming stripped 6 bases from V and 2 bases from J, with 14 bases between. The CDR3 consists of 15 residues. This chain's CDR3 is CASRSLGGPGNTIYF. CDR3 in DNA: TGTGCCAGCAGATCACTCGGGGGGCCTGGAAACACCATATATTTT.

The chain carries TRBV11-2 and TRBJ2-3, with D perhaps TRBD1 (5 bases). The V and J ends lost 5 bases and 6 bases respectively, with 15 bases between them. Germline V gene data show CDR1 as SGHAT and CDR2 as FQNNGV. The CDR3 extends over 14 amino acids. The CDR3 DNA reads as TGTGCCAGCAGCCTTACCGCAGGGTCCGATACGCAGTATTTT. Its protein is CASSLTAGSDTQYF.

Notes on this clone: At one boundary the junction diverges from the germline segment, which might be a read error. The J gene is TRBJ1-4, the V gene TRBV18, with D perhaps TRBD1 (6 bases). The CDR3 totals 12 residues. Per the germline V gene, CDR1 is KGHSH and CDR2 is LQKENI. CDR3 coding DNA: TGTGCCAGCTCACCACCGTCAGGGGCAAGGCTTTTT. Residues: CASSPPSGARLF. Drawing the rest from reference TRBV18 and TRBJ1-4, the complete variable domain is NAGVMQNPRHLVRRRGQEARLRCSPMKGHSHVYWYRQLPEEGLKFMVYLQKENIIDESGMPKERFSAEFPKEGPSILRIQQVVRGDSAAYFCASSPPSGARLFGSGTQLSVL.

The chain joins TRBV27 to TRBJ1-3, with 9 bases aligning to TRBD1. V dropped 4 bases and J dropped 0; count of bases not matched to a gene: 10. This CDR3 is built from 18 residues. Germline CDR1 is MNHEY and CDR2 is SMNVEV (reference sequence). CDR3 bases: TGTGCCAGCAGTTCGACAGGGGGGAAACTCTTCTCTGGAAACACCATATATTTT. Its protein is CASSSTGGKLFSGNTIYF.

V is TRBV25-1 and J is TRBJ1-2, with TRBD1 matching 7 bases. The CDR3 spans 15 residues. The J segment lost 3 bases and the V segment lost 2 bases, leaving 6 bases of the junction unmatched. CDR1 is MGHDK, CDR2 SYGVNS, per germline. CDR3 sequence reads: CASSEPGQRDYGYTF. The CDR3 DNA reads TGTGCCAGCAGTGAACCGGGACAGAGAGACTATGGCTACACCTTC.

This clone was counted a single time. J is TRBJ1-3 and V is TRBV10-2, with D maybe TRBD1 (5 bases). The CDR3 has 15 residues. The germline gives CDR1 WSHSY, CDR2 SAAADI. V was trimmed by 10 bases and J by 2 bases, leaving 18 bases between them. The CDR3 here is CATRLGAGTGNTIYF. The CDR3 bases are TGCGCCACCAGATTAGGGGCAGGGACTGGAAACACCATATATTTT.